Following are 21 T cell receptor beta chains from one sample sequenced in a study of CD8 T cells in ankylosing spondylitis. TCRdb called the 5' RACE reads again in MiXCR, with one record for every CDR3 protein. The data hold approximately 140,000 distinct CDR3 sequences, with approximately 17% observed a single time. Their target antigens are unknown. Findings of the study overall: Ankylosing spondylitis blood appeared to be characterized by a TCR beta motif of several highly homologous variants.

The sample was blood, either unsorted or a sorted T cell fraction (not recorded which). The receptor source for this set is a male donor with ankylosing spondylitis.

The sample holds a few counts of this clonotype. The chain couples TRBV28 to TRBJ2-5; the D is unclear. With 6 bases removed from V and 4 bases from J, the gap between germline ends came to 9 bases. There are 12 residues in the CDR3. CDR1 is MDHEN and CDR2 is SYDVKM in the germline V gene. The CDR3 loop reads CASRETLETQYF. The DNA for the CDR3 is TGTGCCAGCAGGGAGACATTAGAGACCCAGTACTTC.

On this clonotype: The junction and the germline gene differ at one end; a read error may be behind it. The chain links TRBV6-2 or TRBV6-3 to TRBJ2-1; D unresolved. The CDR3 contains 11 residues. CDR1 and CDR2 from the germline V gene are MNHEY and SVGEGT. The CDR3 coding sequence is TGTGCCGGCAGCGTGTCTGGCTGGCAGTTCTTC. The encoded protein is CAGSVSGWQFF.

This chain's CDR3 is CASSFGQTGVTDTQYF. The CDR3 DNA reads TGTGCCAGCAGTTTCGGGCAAACAGGGGTCACAGATACGCAGTATTTT. This chain connects TRBV12-3 or TRBV12-4 to TRBJ2-3; 7 nucleotides line up with TRBD1. This CDR3 region has 16 residues. The J segment lost 2 bases and the V segment lost 3 bases, leaving 8 bases of the junction unmatched.

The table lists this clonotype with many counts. The CDR3 sequence: CSVGDVTSGRNEQFF. Here the CDR3 DNA reads TGCAGCGTTGGAGACGTGACTAGCGGGAGAAATGAGCAGTTCTTC. The V and J genes are TRBV29-1 and TRBJ2-1; 12 nucleotides line up with TRBD2. The CDR3 loop spans 15 amino acids. In germline, CDR1 is SQVTM, CDR2 ANQGSEA. The J segment lost 7 bases and the V segment lost 4 bases, leaving 8 bases of the junction unmatched.

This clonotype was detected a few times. Here the CDR3 reads CASRVQATNSPLHF. CDR3 DNA: TGTGCCAGCCGTGTTCAGGCGACGAATTCACCCCTCCACTTT. This rearrangement joins TRBV27 to TRBJ1-6, with no clear D. The ends were cut back, 8 bases at V and 7 bases at J, with 15 bases in the middle. Germline CDR1 reads MNHEY; CDR2 reads SMNVEV (reference sequence). The CDR3 loop spans 14 amino acids.

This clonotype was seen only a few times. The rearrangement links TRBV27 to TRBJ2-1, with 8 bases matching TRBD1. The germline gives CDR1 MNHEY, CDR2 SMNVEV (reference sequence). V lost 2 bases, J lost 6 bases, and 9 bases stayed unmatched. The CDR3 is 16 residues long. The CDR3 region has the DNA TGTGCCAGCAGTTTACTGGGTCAGGGGGCTCGCAATGAGCAGTTCTTC. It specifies CASSLLGQGARNEQFF.

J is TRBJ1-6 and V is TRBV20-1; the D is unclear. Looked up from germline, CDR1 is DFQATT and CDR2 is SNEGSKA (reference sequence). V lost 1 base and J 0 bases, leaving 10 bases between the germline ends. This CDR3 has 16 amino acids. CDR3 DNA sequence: TGCAGTGCTAGAGTGGGAGTGAGCTCCTATAATTCACCCCTCCACTTT. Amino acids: CSARVGVSSYNSPLHF.

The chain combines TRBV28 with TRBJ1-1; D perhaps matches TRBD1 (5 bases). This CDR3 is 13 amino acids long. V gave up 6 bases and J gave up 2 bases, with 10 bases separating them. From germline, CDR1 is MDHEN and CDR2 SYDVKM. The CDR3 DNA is TGTGCCAGCAGCCTCGACAGAAACACTGAAGCTTTCTTT. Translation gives CASSLDRNTEAFF. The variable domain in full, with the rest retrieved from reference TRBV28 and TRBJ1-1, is DVKVTQSSRYLVKRTGEKVFLECVQDMDHENMFWYRQDPGLGLRLIYFSYDVKMKEKGDIPEGYSVSREKKERFSLILESASTNQTSMYLCASSLDRNTEAFFGQGTRLTVV.

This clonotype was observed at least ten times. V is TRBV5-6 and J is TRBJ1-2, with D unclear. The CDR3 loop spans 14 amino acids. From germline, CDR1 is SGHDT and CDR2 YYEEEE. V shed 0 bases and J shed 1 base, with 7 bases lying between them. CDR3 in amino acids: CASSLVSSNYGYTF. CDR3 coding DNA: TGTGCCAGCAGCTTGGTTAGCAGTAACTATGGCTACACCTTC.

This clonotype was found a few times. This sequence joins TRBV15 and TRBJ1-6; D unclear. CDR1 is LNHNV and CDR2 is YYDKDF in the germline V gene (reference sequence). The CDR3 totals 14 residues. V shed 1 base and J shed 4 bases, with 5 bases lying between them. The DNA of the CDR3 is TGTGCCACCAGCAGAGTCCGGTATAATTCACCCCTCCACTTT. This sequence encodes CATSRVRYNSPLHF.

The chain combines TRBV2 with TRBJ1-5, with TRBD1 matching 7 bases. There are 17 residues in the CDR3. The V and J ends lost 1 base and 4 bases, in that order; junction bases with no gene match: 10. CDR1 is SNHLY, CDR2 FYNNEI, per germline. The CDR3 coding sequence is TGTGCCAGCAGTGAAGTAATCGTGGACAGGAAAAATCAGCCCCAGCATTTT. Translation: CASSEVIVDRKNQPQHF.

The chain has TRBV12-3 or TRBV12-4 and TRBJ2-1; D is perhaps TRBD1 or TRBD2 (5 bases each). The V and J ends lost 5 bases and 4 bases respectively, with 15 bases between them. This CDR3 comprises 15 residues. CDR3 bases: TGTGCCAGCAGTCACCCGGGACGATCGTACAATGAGCAGTTCTTC. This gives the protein CASSHPGRSYNEQFF.

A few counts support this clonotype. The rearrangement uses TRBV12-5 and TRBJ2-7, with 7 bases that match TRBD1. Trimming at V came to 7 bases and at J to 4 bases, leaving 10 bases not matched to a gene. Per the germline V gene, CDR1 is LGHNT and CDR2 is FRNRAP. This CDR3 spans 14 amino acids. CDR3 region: CASAPPGGSYEQYF. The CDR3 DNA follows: TGTGCTAGTGCCCCGCCAGGGGGATCTTACGAGCAGTACTTC.

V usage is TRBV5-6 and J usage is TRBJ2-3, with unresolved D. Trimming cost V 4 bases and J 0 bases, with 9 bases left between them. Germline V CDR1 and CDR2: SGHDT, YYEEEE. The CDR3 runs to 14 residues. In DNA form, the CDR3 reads TGTGCCAGCAGCGCCGGACCTAGCACAGATACGCAGTATTTT. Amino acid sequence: CASSAGPSTDTQYF.

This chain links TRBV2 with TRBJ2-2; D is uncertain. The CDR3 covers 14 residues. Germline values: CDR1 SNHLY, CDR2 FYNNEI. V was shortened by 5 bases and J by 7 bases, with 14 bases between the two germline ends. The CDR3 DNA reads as TGTGCCAGCAGTCACCGCTTCGCGGTCGGGGAGCTGTTTTTT. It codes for CASSHRFAVGELFF.

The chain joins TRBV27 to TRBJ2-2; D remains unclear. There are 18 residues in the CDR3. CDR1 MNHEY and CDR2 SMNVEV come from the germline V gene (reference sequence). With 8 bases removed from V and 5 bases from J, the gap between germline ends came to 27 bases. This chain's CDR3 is CASAYPIPRAPGTGELFF. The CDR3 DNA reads TGTGCCAGCGCCTATCCAATCCCCCGGGCCCCCGGGACCGGGGAGCTGTTTTTT.

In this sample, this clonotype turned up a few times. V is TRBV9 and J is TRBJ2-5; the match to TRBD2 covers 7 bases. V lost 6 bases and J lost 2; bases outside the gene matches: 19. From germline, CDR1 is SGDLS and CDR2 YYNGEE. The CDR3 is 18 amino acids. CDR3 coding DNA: TGTGCCAGCACCCCGGGAGTCTTGACTAGCTGGGCGCAAGAGACCCAGTACTTC. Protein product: CASTPGVLTSWAQETQYF.

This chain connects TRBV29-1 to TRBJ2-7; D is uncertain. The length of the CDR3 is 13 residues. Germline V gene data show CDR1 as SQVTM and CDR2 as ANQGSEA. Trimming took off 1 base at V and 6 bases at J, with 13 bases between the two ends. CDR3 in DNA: TGCAGCGTTGAAGTGAACGCTCTAAGCGAGCAGTACTTC. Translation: CSVEVNALSEQYF.

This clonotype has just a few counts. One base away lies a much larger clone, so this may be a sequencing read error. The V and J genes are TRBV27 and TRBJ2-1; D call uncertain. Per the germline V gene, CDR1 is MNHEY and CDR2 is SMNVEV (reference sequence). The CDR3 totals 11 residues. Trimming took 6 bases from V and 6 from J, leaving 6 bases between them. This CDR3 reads CASSFVNEQFF. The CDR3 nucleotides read TGTGCCAGCAGCTTTGTCAATGAGCAGTTCTTC.

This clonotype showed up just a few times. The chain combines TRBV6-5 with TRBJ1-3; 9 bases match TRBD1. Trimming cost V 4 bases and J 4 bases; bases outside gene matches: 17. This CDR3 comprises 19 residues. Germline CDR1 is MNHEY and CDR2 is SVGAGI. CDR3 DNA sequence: TGTGCCAGCAGTTCCGGGACAGGGCTCATCGGGGCCTCCGGAAACACCATATATTTT. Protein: CASSSGTGLIGASGNTIYF.

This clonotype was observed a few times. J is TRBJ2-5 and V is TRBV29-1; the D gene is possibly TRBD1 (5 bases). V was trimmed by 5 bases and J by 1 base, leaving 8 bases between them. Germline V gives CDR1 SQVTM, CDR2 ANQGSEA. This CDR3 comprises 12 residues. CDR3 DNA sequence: TGCAGCGTTCCGACAGCCCAAGAGACCCAGTACTTC. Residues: CSVPTAQETQYF.